This T cell receptor (beta chain) stems from a study of T cell responses to AZD1222 COVID-19 vaccine. Study findings and constraints: Mapped onto spike, vaccine-associated CD4 TCRs spanned it and were dominant at 160-218 and 743-854. In all cases, repertoires were sampled only after the peak T cell response. Targets within unmutated variant regions were reportedly found for nearly half of spike-specific TCRs. Donors were mostly white British, more females; clonal diversity possibly underestimated.

As to this clone: Its antigen is not known.

This CDR3 is built from 12 residues. V lost 4 bases and J 7 bases, leaving 10 bases between the germline ends. Germline CDR1 reads MNHEY; CDR2 reads SVGEGT. Clones were read by immunoSEQ multiplex PCR, and TCRdb kept only the in-frame ones, dropping some. Here the sample spans under 300,000 clones, more than 80% being singletons. The origin of this receptor is an adult in good health. This chain links TRBV6-2 or TRBV6-3 with TRBJ1-2, with D perhaps TRBD1 (6 bases). Specimen: peripheral blood, collected on day 0 of AZD1222 vaccination. CDR3 amino acids: CASSSQGPGYTF. CDR3 nucleotides: TGTGCCAGCAGTTCACAGGGCCCTGGCTACACCTTC.